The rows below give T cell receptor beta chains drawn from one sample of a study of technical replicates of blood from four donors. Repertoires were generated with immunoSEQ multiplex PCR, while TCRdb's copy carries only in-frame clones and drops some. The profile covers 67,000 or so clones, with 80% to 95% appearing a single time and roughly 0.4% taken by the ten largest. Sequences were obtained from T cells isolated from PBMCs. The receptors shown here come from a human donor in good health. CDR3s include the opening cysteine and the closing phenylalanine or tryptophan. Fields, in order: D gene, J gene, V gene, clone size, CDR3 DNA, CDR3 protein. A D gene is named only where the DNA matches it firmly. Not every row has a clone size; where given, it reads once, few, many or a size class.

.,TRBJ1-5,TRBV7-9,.,TGTGCCAGCACCCTCGGTTATAGCAATCAGCCCCAGCATTTT,CASTLGYSNQPQHF
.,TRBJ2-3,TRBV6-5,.,TGTGCCAGCAGTAGAGGAGGGGCAGATACGCAGTATTTT,CASSRGGADTQYF
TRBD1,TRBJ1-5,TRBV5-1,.,TGCGCCAGCAGTCCAGGGGGGAATCAGCCCCAGCATTTT,CASSPGGNQPQHF
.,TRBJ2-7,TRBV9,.,TGTGCCAGCAGCGGAACTAGTGACCACGAGCAGTACTTC,CASSGTSDHEQYF
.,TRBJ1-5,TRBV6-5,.,TGTGCCAGCAGTTTAACGGGGATTAATCAGCCCCAGCATTTT,CASSLTGINQPQHF
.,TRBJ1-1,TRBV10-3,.,TGTGCCATCAGTGAGGTAGGGGTTGAAGCTTTCTTT,CAISEVGVEAFF
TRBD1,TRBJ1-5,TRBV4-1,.,TGCGCCAGCAGCAACAGGGGAAATCAGCCCCAGCATTTT,CASSNRGNQPQHF
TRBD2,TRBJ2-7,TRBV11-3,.,TGTGCCAGCAGCCCGGAAGGGGAGGGGATAACCTACGAGCAGTACTTC,CASSPEGEGITYEQYF
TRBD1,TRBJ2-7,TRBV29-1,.,TGCAGCGTTAAACAGGGGGCCTACGAGCAGTACTTC,CSVKQGAYEQYF
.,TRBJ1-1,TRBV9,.,TGTGCCAGCAGCGTAGAGGTCGGGGGGTATGTAACTTTCTTT,CASSVEVGGYVTFF
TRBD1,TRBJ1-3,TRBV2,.,TGTGCCAGCAGTGACGTTGAGGGGGCGGTTGGAAACACCATATATTTT,CASSDVEGAVGNTIYF
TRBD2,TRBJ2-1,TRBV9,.,TGTGCCAGCAGCGTAGGTGCGGGAGGGCCCGGCGATGAGCAGTTCTTC,CASSVGAGGPGDEQFF
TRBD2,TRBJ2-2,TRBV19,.,TGTGCCAGTACCCCATTAGCGGGAGGCTCCGGGGAGCTGTTTTTT,CASTPLAGGSGELFF
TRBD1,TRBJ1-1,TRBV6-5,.,TGTGCCAGCAGTTTCGGACAGGCCACCTCCTACACTGAAGCTTTCTTT,CASSFGQATSYTEAFF
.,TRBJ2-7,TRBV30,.,TGTGCCTGGAGTGGTGTCGTCTACGAGCAGTACTTC,CAWSGVVYEQYF
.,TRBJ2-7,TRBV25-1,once,TGTGCCAGCAGTGACGGACAACCGTCCTACGAGCAGTACTTC,CASSDGQPSYEQYF
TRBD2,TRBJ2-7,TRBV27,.,TGTGCCAGCAGTTTATCACCGGGAGGGCCCTACGAGCAGTACTTC,CASSLSPGGPYEQYF
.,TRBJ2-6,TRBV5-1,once,TGCGCCAGCAGCCAAGGGACTTCTGGGGCCAACGTCCTGACTTTC,CASSQGTSGANVLTF
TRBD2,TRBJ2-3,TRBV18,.,TGTGCCAGCTCACTTTTCACGACTAGCGGGACCTCTTTAACAGATACGCAGTATTTT,CASSLFTTSGTSLTDTQYF
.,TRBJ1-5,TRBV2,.,TGTGCCAGCATGAGGACAGCCGGACAGCCCCAGCATTTT,CASMRTAGQPQHF
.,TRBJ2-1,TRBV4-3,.,TGCGCCAGCAGCCAAGAGACCCGGCGGGAGCAGTTCTTC,CASSQETRREQFF
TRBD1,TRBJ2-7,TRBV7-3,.,TGTGCCAGCAGCACGCGACAGGGTTTTAGCGAGCAGTACTTC,CASSTRQGFSEQYF
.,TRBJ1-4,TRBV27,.,TGTGCCAGCAGTACCAACAGGGAACGGGATGAAAAACTGTTTTTT,CASSTNRERDEKLFF
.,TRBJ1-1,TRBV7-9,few,TGTGCCAGCAGCTTAGTTACGGGAGCGGGCGAAGCTTTCTTT,CASSLVTGAGEAFF
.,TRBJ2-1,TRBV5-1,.,TGCGCCAGCCGTCTAGTAACTACCTACAATGAGCAGTTCTTC,CASRLVTTYNEQFF
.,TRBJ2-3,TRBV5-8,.,TGTGCCAGCAGCCCGGGACTGGGGACAGATACGCAGTATTTT,CASSPGLGTDTQYF
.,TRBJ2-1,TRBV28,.,TGTGCCAGCAGTTTAGGGGGGAACGAGCAGTTCTTC,CASSLGGNEQFF
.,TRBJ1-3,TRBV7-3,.,TGTGCCAGCAGCTTAACGGGCACCGCAGGAAACACCATATATTTT,CASSLTGTAGNTIYF
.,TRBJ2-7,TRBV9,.,TGTGCCAGCAGCGTACTCGACAGGAGTTACGAGCAGTACTTC,CASSVLDRSYEQYF
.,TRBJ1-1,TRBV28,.,TGTGCCAGCAGGACTAGTGGGGGATTGACTGAAGCTTTCTTT,CASRTSGGLTEAFF
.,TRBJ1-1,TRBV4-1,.,TGCGCCAGCAGCCAAGTCTCGGTCGGGACAGAAGCTTTCTTT,CASSQVSVGTEAFF
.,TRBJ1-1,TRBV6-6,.,TGTGCCAGCAGCGTAACAGGACTGAACACTGAAGCTTTCTTT,CASSVTGLNTEAFF
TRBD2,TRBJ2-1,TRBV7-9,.,TGTGCCAGCAGCCAAACTAGCGGGAGAGTGAATGAGCAGTTCTTC,CASSQTSGRVNEQFF
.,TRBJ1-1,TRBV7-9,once,TGTGCCAGCGCGGACACTGAAGCTTTCTTT,CASADTEAFF
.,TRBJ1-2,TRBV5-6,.,TGTGCCAGCAGCTTACGACAGTATATCTACACCTTC,CASSLRQYIYTF
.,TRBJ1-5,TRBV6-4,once,TGTGCCAGCAGTGACGCGATCGAACAGGGCAGTTATCAGCCCCAGCATTTT,CASSDAIEQGSYQPQHF
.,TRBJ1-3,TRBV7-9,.,TGTGCCAGCAGCCTCCCTCCTGGAAACACCATATATTTT,CASSLPPGNTIYF
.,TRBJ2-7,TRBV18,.,TGTGCCAGCTCACCATCTGCTACCTACGAGCAGTACTTC,CASSPSATYEQYF
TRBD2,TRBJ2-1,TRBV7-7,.,TGTGCTAGCAGCTTAGTTAATAGCGGGAGTTACAATGAGCAGTTCTTC,CASSLVNSGSYNEQFF
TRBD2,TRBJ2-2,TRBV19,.,TGTGCCAGTAGAATTGGACTAGCGGCAAACACCGGGGAGCTGTTTTTT,CASRIGLAANTGELFF
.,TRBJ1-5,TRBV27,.,TGTGCCAGCAGTGTACGGGATAATCAGCCCCAGCATTTT,CASSVRDNQPQHF
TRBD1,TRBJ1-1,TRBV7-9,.,TGTGCCAGCAGTTCGGGGGACCGGACAGGTGAAGCTTTCTTT,CASSSGDRTGEAFF
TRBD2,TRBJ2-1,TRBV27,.,TGTGCCAGCAGTTTAGTGGGAGGGAGTTACAATGAGCAGTTCTTC,CASSLVGGSYNEQFF
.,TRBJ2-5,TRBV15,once,TGTGCCACCAGGGGGCCGGAGACCCAGTACTTC,CATRGPETQYF
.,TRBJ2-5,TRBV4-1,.,TGCGCCAGCAGCCAAGATAGTAGGGGGAAGTACTTC,CASSQDSRGKYF
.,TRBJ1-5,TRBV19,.,TGTGCCAGTTCCTTATTACTCCATAGCAATCAGCCCCAGCATTTT,CASSLLLHSNQPQHF
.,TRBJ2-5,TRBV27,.,TGTGCCAGCCGGACCTCTGGGGCAGAGACCCAGTACTTC,CASRTSGAETQYF
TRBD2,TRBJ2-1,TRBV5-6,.,TGTGCCAGCACTCCCGGACTAGCGGGATACAATGAGCAGTTCTTC,CASTPGLAGYNEQFF
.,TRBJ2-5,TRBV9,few,TGTGCCAGCAACGTGGGTTCACAGGGCTTTCAAGAGACCCAGTACTTC,CASNVGSQGFQETQYF
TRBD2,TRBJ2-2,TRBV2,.,TGTGCCAGCAGCCGAGGCCGACTAGCATCCGGGGAGCTGTTTTTT,CASSRGRLASGELFF
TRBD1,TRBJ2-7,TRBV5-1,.,TGCGCCAGCAGCTTGGGACAGGGGGTGAGGGAGCAGTACTTC,CASSLGQGVREQYF
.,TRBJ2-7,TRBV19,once,TGTGCCAGTTCGAACGGGGGCTCCTACGAGCAGTACTTC,CASSNGGSYEQYF